These T cell receptor beta chains were read from a single sample in a study of T cells in Graves' hyperthyroidism and ophthalmopathy. A single record per CDR3 protein comes from TCRdb applying MiXCR to the multiplex PCR reads. In the table there are 350,000 or so distinct CDR3 sequences, around a sixth of which are singletons. The sequencing sample was made of blood. The receptors were sampled from a woman aged 45-60 years with Graves' hyperthyroidism. The CDR3 runs from the conserved cysteine through the conserved F or W. D genes are given only for firm matches. Only part of the rows carry a size: once, few, many, or a class if the clone is expanded.

>TRBJ2-7|TRBD2|TRBV19|few
CASSILAGGYEQYF
TGTGCCAGTAGTATATTAGCGGGAGGCTACGAGCAGTACTTC
>TRBJ1-2|TRBD1|TRBV6-5|many
CASSYSSGGGYGYTF
TGTGCCAGCAGTTACTCGTCAGGGGGTGGCTATGGCTACACCTTC
>TRBJ1-6|.|TRBV19|few
CASSSPNRGGASTLHF
TGTGCCAGTAGTAGCCCGAACAGAGGTGGGGCCAGCACCCTCCACTTT
>TRBJ1-1|.|TRBV30|many
CAWSVRGSSTEAFF
TGTGCCTGGAGTGTAAGGGGCAGCTCTACTGAAGCTTTCTTT
>TRBJ1-6|TRBD1|TRBV19|.
CASRSVTGANSPLHF
TGTGCCAGTAGGTCCGTAACAGGGGCTAATTCACCCCTCCACTTT
>TRBJ2-1|TRBD1|TRBV28|many
CASPPSGTGGYNEQFF
TGTGCCAGCCCCCCTTCCGGGACAGGGGGCTACAATGAGCAGTTCTTC
>TRBJ2-2|.|TRBV6-1|.
CASRKGQGTNTGELFF
TGTGCCAGCAGGAAGGGGCAGGGAACGAACACCGGGGAGCTGTTTTTT
>TRBJ1-1|.|TRBV10-1|.
CASSESGAHTKAFF
TGCGCCAGCAGTGAGTCCGGGGCTCACACTAAAGCTTTCTTT
>TRBJ2-3|TRBD2|TRBV7-7|.
CASSLVSGSSDTQYF
TGTGCTAGCAGCTTAGTAAGCGGGAGTTCAGATACGCAGTATTTT
>TRBJ2-3|.|TRBV11-2|.
CASSRVGQRYTDTQYF
TGTGCCAGCAGCCGAGTCGGACAGAGGTACACAGATACGCAGTATTTT
>TRBJ2-7|TRBD1|TRBV28|many
CASSLGAGGGSEQYF
TGTGCCAGCAGTTTAGGGGCAGGGGGTGGTTCTGAGCAGTACTTC
>TRBJ2-2|TRBD2|TRBV11-2|many
CASSFPTSGGTNTGELFF
TGTGCCAGCAGCTTCCCGACTAGCGGGGGGACGAACACCGGGGAGCTGTTTTTT
>TRBJ2-1|.|TRBV7-2|.
CASSPSSREQFF
TGTGCCAGCAGCCCCTCCAGTCGGGAGCAGTTCTTC
>TRBJ1-2|.|TRBV6-6|.
CASSYTSGTDYGYTF
TGTGCCAGCAGTTACACGTCCGGGACGGATTATGGCTACACCTTC
>TRBJ2-1|.|TRBV27|few
CASSYVSAYNEQFF
TGTGCCAGCAGTTATGTATCAGCCTACAATGAGCAGTTCTTC
>TRBJ2-2|.|TRBV29-1|few
CSVEVQGPGELFF
TGCAGCGTTGAAGTCCAGGGACCCGGGGAGCTGTTTTTT
>TRBJ2-3|.|TRBV24-1|many
CATSDGQGSTDTQYF
TGTGCCACCAGTGATGGGCAGGGGAGCACAGATACGCAGTATTTT
>TRBJ2-2|TRBD2|TRBV19|.
CASSITSGRGGELFF
TGTGCCAGTAGTATTACTAGCGGGAGAGGCGGGGAGCTGTTTTTT
>TRBJ2-3|.|TRBV28|.
CASGSETFTDTQYF
TGTGCCAGTGGATCCGAGACTTTTACAGATACGCAGTATTTT
>TRBJ1-1|.|TRBV6-1|.
CASRLGQNTEAFF
TGTGCCAGCAGATTGGGGCAGAACACTGAAGCTTTCTTT
>TRBJ2-1|TRBD2|TRBV28|many
CASSFGGAYNEQFF
TGTGCCAGCAGTTTCGGGGGGGCCTACAATGAGCAGTTCTTC
>TRBJ1-4|.|TRBV5-5|few
CASSLSISTNEKLFF
TGTGCCAGCAGCTTGAGTATCTCAACTAATGAAAAACTGTTTTTT
>TRBJ2-3|TRBD2|TRBV19|.
CASTSGEGITDTQYF
TGTGCCAGTACCTCCGGGGAGGGTATCACAGATACGCAGTATTTT
>TRBJ2-1|TRBD2|TRBV2|many
CASSESSGRAMYNEQFF
TGTGCCAGCAGTGAATCTAGCGGGAGGGCCATGTACAATGAGCAGTTCTTC
>TRBJ2-3|TRBD2|TRBV20-1|few
CSAETSGGRGMQYF
TGCAGTGCCGAGACTAGCGGGGGACGAGGGATGCAGTATTTT
>TRBJ1-2|.|TRBV20-1|few
CSAKDSNYGYTF
TGCAGTGCTAAGGACAGTAACTATGGCTACACCTTC
>TRBJ2-5|TRBD2|TRBV6-1|many
CASRVAGGPGETQYF
TGTGCCAGCAGAGTAGCGGGGGGGCCCGGGGAGACCCAGTACTTC
>TRBJ2-5|TRBD2|TRBV11-2|many
CASSSGLGVGTQYF
TGTGCCAGCAGCTCGGGACTAGGGGTGGGGACCCAGTACTTC
>TRBJ1-1|.|TRBV29-1|few
CSVEGDGIGINTEAFF
TGCAGCGTTGAAGGTGATGGGATCGGAATAAACACTGAAGCTTTCTTT